A selection of T cell receptor beta chains follows, all from one sample in a study of cytomegalovirus exposure and HLA in healthy donors. TCRdb's table, derived via immunoSEQ multiplex PCR, lists solely in-frame clones and lacks some. Counted here are 73,000 or so clones, around 78% occurring once; the ten biggest clones make up 6.3%. The sample was PBMCs. These receptors came from a man aged 45 to 65 in good health and CMV-seronegative. Both conserved end residues are part of each CDR3. D genes are given only for firm matches. Only part of the rows carry a size: once, few, many, or a class if the clone is expanded.

-	TRBD2	TRBV30	TRBJ2-7	CAWSTGLAGGQYF	TGTGCCTGGAGTACGGGACTAGCGGGAGGGCAGTACTTC
-	-	TRBV7-8	TRBJ2-7	CASSNKYEQYF	TGTGCCAGCAGCAATAAATACGAGCAGTACTTC
few	-	TRBV10-3	TRBJ1-4	CAISEAGRGSEKLFF	TGTGCCATCAGTGAGGCAGGGAGGGGGAGTGAAAAACTGTTTTTT
once	TRBD2	TRBV27	TRBJ2-7	CASSLFRTSGVYEQYF	TGTGCCAGCAGTTTATTTCGGACTAGCGGAGTTTACGAGCAGTACTTC
once	-	TRBV5-6	TRBJ1-2	CASSLPGANYGYTF	TGTGCCAGCAGTCTTCCAGGGGCTAACTATGGCTACACCTTC
few	TRBD1	TRBV29-1	TRBJ2-6	CSAVGKGALSGANVLTF	TGCAGCGCCGTTGGGAAGGGGGCCCTCTCTGGGGCCAACGTCCTGACTTTC
few	TRBD2	TRBV7-3	TRBJ2-1	CASSLAGGLNEQFF	TGTGCCAGCAGCCTAGCGGGGGGGCTCAATGAGCAGTTCTTC
-	TRBD1	TRBV9	TRBJ2-4	CASSVGDSQGIQYF	TGTGCCAGCAGCGTTGGGGACAGTCAAGGCATTCAGTACTTC
-	-	TRBV5-1	TRBJ2-4	CASSLGEAKNIQYF	TGCGCCAGCAGCTTGGGAGAGGCCAAAAACATTCAGTACTTC
-	TRBD2	TRBV27	TRBJ2-7	CASSLASGSYEQYF	TGTGCCAGCAGTTTAGCCAGCGGGAGCTACGAGCAGTACTTC
-	-	TRBV11-2	TRBJ2-3	CASRLGWFADTQYF	TGTGCCAGCAGACTAGGTTGGTTCGCAGATACGCAGTATTTT
-	TRBD2	TRBV6-5	TRBJ2-1	CASSQGTSVAGEQFF	TGTGCCAGCAGCCAGGGAACTAGCGTCGCTGGCGAGCAGTTCTTC
once	-	TRBV5-1	TRBJ1-5	CASSLEGGSNQPQHF	TGCGCCAGCAGCTTGGAGGGGGGGAGCAATCAGCCCCAGCATTTT
-	-	TRBV5-4	TRBJ1-4	CASSWGGAQTNEKLFF	TGTGCCAGCAGCTGGGGGGGGGCACAGACTAATGAAAAACTGTTTTTT
-	TRBD2	TRBV6-5	TRBJ2-7	CASRLAGVKYF	TGTGCCAGCAGACTAGCGGGAGTTAAGTACTTC
once	-	TRBV28	TRBJ1-1	CALSAGGGTEAFF	TGTGCCCTATCTGCGGGGGGTGGGACTGAAGCTTTCTTT
-	TRBD1	TRBV6-5	TRBJ1-2	CASRAGTEPFYGYTF	TGTGCCAGCAGAGCCGGGACAGAACCCTTCTATGGCTACACCTTC
-	-	TRBV19	TRBJ2-3	CASSIQDRDTDTQYF	TGTGCCAGTAGTATCCAGGACAGAGACACAGATACGCAGTATTTT
-	-	TRBV6-5	TRBJ2-7	CASSYSTGGVTYEQYF	TGTGCCAGCAGTTACTCGACGGGGGGCGTCACCTACGAGCAGTACTTC
-	TRBD1	TRBV25-1	TRBJ1-2	CASSYGTGIDGYTF	TGTGCCAGCAGTTACGGGACAGGGATTGATGGCTACACCTTC
once	-	TRBV5-4	TRBJ2-5	CASSLAYGRETQYF	TGTGCCAGCAGCTTGGCGTATGGTAGAGAGACCCAGTACTTC
-	-	TRBV9	TRBJ1-5	CASSPKESSNQPQHF	TGTGCCAGCAGCCCTAAGGAGAGTAGCAATCAGCCCCAGCATTTT
-	-	TRBV25-1	TRBJ2-7	CASSGGYEQYF	TGTGCCAGCAGTGGAGGGTACGAGCAGTACTTC
-	TRBD2	TRBV27	TRBJ2-1	CASSLRGGLAGMNEQFF	TGTGCCAGCAGTTTAAGGGGGGGACTAGCGGGGATGAATGAGCAGTTCTTC